Ten or more counts support the clone carrying this TCR beta chain. Reverse transcription used 450 to 500 ng RNA and constant-region primers for alpha and beta. Separate chain-specific third strand synthesis with multiplexing indices produced the alpha and beta libraries. TCRdb re-analysed the 5' RACE reads in MiXCR, keeping a single row per CDR3 protein. This table holds 17,000 or so distinct CDR3 sequences, 9.4% found once. This sample was taken from a study of HIV-infected patients and healthy controls. The repertoire came from unfractionated whole blood and reflected all unsorted peripheral T cells. The clonotype originates from an adult in good health. Sequenced: blood.

In DNA form, the CDR3 reads TGTGCCAGCAGTGAAGGAAGGGGCGCTTCGGTCTATGAGCAGTTCTTC. As protein: CASSEGRGASVYEQFF. This chain links TRBV6-1 with TRBJ2-1; possibly TRBD1 for D (5 bases). The germline gives CDR1 MNHNS, CDR2 SASEGT. This CDR3 spans 16 amino acids. V was trimmed by 1 base and J by 8 bases, leaving 18 bases between them.